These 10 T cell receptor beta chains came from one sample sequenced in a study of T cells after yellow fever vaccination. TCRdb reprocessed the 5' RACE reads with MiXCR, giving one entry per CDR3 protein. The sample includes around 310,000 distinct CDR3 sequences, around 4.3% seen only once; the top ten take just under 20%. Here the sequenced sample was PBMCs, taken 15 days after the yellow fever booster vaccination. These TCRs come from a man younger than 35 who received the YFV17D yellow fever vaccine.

CDR3 sequence reads: CASNPSLPQETQYF. The CDR3, as DNA: TGTGCCAGCAACCCGAGTCTGCCCCAAGAGACCCAGTACTTC. The chain is built from TRBV6-2 or TRBV6-3 and TRBJ2-5, with D unclear. V shed 7 bases and J shed 1 base, with 13 bases lying between them. The CDR3 loop spans 14 amino acids. The germline CDR1 and CDR2 sequences are MNHEY and SVGEGT.

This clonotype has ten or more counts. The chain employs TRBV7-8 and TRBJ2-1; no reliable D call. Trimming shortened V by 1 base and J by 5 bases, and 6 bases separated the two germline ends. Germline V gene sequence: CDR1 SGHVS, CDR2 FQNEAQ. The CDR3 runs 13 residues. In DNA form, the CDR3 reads TGTGCCAGCAGCTTAGACGCCAACAATGAGCAGTTCTTC. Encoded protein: CASSLDANNEQFF.

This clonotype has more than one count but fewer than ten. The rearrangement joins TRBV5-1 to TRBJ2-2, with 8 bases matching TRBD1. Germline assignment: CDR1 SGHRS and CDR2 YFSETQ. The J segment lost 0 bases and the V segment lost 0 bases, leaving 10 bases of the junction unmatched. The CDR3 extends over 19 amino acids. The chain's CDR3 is CASSLGFQGAFTNTGELFF. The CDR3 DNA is TGCGCCAGCAGCTTGGGATTCCAGGGGGCTTTCACGAACACCGGGGAGCTGTTTTTT.

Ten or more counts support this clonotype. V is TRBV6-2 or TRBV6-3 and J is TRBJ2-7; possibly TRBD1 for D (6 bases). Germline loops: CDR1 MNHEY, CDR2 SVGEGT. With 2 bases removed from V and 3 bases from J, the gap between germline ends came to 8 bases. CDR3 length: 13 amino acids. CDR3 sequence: CASSYRDNYEQYF. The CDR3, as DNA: TGTGCCAGCAGTTACCGGGACAACTACGAGCAGTACTTC.

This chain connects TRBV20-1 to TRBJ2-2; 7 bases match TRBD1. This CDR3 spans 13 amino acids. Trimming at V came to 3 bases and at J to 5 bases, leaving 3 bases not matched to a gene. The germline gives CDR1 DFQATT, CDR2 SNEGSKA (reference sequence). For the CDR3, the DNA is TGCAGTGCTAGCAGACAGGGAACCGGGGAGCTGTTTTTT. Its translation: CSASRQGTGELFF.

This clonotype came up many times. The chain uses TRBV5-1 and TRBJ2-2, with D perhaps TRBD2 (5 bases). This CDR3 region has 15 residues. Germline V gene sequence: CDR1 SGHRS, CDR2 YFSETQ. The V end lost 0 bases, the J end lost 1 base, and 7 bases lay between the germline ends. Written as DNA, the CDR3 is TGCGCCAGCAGCTTGGACGCGGGGAACACCGGGGAGCTGTTTTTT. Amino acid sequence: CASSLDAGNTGELFF.

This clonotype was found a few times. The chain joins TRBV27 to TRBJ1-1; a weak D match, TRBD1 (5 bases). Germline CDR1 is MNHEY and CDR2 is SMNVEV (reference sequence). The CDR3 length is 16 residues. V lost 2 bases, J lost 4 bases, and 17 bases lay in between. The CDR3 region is CASSLGRPGLGTEAFF. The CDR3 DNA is TGTGCCAGCAGTTTAGGTCGGCCAGGGTTGGGCACTGAAGCTTTCTTT.

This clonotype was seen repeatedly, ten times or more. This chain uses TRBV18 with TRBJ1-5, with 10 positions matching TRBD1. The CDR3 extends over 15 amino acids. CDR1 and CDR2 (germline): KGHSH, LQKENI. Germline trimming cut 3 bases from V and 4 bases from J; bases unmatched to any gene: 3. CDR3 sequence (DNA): TGTGCCAGCTCACCGGACAGGGGGAAGAATCAGCCCCAGCATTTT. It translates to CASSPDRGKNQPQHF.

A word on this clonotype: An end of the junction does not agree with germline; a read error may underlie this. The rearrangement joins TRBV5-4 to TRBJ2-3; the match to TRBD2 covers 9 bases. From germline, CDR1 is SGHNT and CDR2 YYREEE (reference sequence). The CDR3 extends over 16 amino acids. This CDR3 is CASSPRGGGALDTQFF. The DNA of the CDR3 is TGTGCCAGCAGCCCTCGAGGCGGGGGGGCCTTAGATACGCAGTTTTTT.

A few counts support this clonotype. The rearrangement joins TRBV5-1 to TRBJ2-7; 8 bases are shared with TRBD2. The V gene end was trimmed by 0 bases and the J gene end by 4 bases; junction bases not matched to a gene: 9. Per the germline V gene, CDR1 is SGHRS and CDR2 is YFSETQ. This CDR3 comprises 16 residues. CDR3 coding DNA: TGCGCCAGCAGCTTGGGTTCGGGACTAGGCTCTTACGAGCAGTACTTC. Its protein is CASSLGSGLGSYEQYF.